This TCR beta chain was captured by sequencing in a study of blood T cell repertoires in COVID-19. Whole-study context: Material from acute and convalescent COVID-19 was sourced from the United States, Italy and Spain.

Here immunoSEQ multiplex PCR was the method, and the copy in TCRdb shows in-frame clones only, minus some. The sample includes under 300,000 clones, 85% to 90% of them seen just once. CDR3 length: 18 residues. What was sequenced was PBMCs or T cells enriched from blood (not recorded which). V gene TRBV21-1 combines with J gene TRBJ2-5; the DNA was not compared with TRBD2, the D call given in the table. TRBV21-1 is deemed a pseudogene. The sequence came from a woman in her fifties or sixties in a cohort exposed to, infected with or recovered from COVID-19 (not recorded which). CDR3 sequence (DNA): TGTGCCAGCAGCCTAAAAGACGCGGGAGGAGGGGGAAAAGAGACCCAGTACTTC. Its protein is CASSLKDAGGGGKETQYF.